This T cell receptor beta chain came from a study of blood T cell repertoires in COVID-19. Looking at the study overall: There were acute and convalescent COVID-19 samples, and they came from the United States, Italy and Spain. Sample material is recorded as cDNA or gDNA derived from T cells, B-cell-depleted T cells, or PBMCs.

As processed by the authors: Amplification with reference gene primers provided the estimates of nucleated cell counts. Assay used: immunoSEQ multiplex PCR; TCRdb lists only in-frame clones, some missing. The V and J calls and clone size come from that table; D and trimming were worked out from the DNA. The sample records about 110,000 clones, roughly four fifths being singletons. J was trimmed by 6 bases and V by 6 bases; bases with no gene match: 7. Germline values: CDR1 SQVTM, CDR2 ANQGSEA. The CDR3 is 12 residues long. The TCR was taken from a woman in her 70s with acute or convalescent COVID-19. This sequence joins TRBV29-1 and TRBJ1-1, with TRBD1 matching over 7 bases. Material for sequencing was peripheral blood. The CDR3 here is CSVYRGNSEAFF. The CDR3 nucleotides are TGCAGCGTGTACAGGGGAAATTCTGAAGCTTTCTTT.